Following are 2 T cell receptor beta chains from one sample sequenced in a study of T-cell memory formation after mild COVID-19. MiXCR was run by TCRdb on the 5' RACE reads, yielding one entry per CDR3 protein. The table includes under 350,000 distinct CDR3 sequences, 15% to 20% detected once. The sequenced sample consisted of PBMCs or a T cell subset sorted from them (not recorded which). Every receptor here comes from a man between 18 and 29 years old who had mild COVID-19 (a few samples of this study predate the infection). Cell type and time point are not known.

This clonotype came up many times. This chain joins TRBV11-2 and TRBJ2-3, with D perhaps matching TRBD2 (7 bases). The germline V gene encodes CDR1 SGHAT and CDR2 FQNNGV. Trimming removed 5 bases at V and 0 bases at J, with 21 bases between. The CDR3 runs 18 residues. CDR3 protein: CASSPRGVGASSTDTQYF. CDR3 nucleotide sequence: TGTGCCAGCAGCCCTCGGGGGGTGGGGGCCTCTAGCACAGATACGCAGTATTTT.

The chain recombines TRBV10-3 with TRBJ1-4; 8 positions match TRBD1. The germline V gene encodes CDR1 ENHRY and CDR2 SYGVKD. The CDR3 consists of 12 residues. V was clipped by 10 bases and J by 8 bases; unmatched bases: 6. The CDR3 DNA sequence: TGTGCCACCTATGGGACAGGCGAAAAACTGTTTTTT. Residues: CATYGTGEKLFF.